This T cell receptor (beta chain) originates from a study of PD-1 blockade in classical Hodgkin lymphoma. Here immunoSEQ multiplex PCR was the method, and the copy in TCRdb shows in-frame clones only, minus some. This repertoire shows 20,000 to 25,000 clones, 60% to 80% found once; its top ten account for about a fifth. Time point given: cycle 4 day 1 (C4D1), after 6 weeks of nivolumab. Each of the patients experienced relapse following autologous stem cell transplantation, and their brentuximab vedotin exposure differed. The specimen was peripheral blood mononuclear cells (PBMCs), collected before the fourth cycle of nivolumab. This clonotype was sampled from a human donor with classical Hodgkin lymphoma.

The CDR3 reads CASSSGTRFDTQYF. The CDR3 region has the DNA TGTGCCAGCAGCTCCGGGACTAGATTCGATACGCAGTATTTT. This rearrangement joins TRBV5-6 to TRBJ2-3, with TRBD2 identical over 8 bases. After removal of 3 bases from V and 6 bases from J, the junction contained 6 bases not matched to a gene. CDR1 is SGHDT, CDR2 YYEEEE, per germline. This CDR3 comprises 14 residues.